Listed here is a single TCR beta chain. Its matching antigen is unknown. A single base separates this from a much larger clone, so it may be a read error. Preparing the TCRbeta library involved the use of unique molecular identifiers. One entry per CDR3 protein results from TCRdb running MiXCR on the PCR reads. In the table there are 670,000 or so distinct CDR3 sequences, around 12% of which are singletons. The sample comes from a study of T-cell reconstitution after alpha-beta-depleted transplantation in children. Looked up from germline, CDR1 is SGHRS and CDR2 is YFSETQ. There are 13 residues in the CDR3. Findings and caveats of the study: Reported findings indicate that, about two months after transplant, alpha-beta T cells came from several hundred expanded clones, which were derived from non-depleted graft cells. One year after transplant, T-cell counts and diversity came mostly from newly produced T cells.

The receptor comes from a girl under 10 years old with congenital amegakaryocytic thrombocytopenia, due to receive a stem cell transplant. Sequenced material: PBMCs, taken before TCRalphabeta/CD19-depleted stem cell transplant. V usage is TRBV5-1 and J usage is TRBJ2-2; D remains ambiguous. The CDR3 sequence: CASRAVNIGELFF. The CDR3, as DNA: TGCGCCAGCAGGGCGGTTAACATCGGGGAGCTGTTTTTT.